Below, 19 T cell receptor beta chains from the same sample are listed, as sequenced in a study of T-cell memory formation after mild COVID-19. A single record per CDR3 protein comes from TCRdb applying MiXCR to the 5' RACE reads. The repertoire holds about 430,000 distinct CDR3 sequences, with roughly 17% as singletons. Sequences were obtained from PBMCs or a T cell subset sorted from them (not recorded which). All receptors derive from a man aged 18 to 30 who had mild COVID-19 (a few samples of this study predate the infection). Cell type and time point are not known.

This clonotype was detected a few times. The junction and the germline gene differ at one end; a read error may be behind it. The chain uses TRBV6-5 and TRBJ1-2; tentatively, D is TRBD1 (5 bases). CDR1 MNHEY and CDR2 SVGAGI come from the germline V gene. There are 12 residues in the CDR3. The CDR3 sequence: CASSYSGGGTAF. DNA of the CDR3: TGTGCCAGCAGTTACTCGGGGGGAGGAACGGCCTTC.

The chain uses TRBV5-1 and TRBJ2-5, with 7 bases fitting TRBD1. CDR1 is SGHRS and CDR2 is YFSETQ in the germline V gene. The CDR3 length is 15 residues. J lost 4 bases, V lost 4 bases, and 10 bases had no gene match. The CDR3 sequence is CASSVKRQGRETQYF. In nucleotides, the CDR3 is TGCGCCAGCAGCGTGAAAAGACAGGGACGAGAGACCCAGTACTTC.

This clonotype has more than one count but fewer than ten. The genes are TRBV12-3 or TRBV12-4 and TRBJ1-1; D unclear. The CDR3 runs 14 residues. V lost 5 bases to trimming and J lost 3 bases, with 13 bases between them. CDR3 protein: CASSLSDYYTEAFF. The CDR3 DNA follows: TGTGCCAGCAGTCTATCGGACTACTACACTGAAGCTTTCTTT.

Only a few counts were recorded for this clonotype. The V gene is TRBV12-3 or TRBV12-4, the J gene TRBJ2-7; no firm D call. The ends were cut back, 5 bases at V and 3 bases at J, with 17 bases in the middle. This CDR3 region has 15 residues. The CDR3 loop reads CASSPRWVDVYEQYF. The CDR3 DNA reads TGTGCCAGCAGTCCCCGGTGGGTGGATGTCTACGAGCAGTACTTC.

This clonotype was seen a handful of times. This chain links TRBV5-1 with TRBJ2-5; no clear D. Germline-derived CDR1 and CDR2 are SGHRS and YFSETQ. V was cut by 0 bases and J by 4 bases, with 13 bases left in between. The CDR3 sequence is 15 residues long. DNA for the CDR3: TGCGCCAGCAGCTTGGGGCTTAGGGAAGGAGAGACCCAGTACTTC. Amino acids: CASSLGLREGETQYF.

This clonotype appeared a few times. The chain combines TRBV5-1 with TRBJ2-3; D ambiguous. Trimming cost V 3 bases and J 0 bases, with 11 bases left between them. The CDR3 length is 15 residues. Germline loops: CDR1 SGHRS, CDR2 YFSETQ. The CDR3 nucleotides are TGCGCCAGCAGCTCTGAGCCAGCTAGCACAGATACGCAGTATTTT. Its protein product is CASSSEPASTDTQYF.

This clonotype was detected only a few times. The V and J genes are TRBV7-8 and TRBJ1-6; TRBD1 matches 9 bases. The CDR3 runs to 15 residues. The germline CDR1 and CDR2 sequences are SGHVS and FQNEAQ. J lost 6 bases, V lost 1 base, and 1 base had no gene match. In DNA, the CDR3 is TGTGCCAGCAGCTTAGACAGGGGGCCTAATTCACCCCTCCACTTT. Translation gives CASSLDRGPNSPLHF.

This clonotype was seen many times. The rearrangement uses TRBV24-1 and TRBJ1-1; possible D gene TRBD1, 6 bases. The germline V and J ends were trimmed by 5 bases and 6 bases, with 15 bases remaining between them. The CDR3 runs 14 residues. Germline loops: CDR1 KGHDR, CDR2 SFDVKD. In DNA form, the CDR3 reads TGTGCCACCAGTGCCAAGGGGGAGGGAGCTGAAGCTTTCTTT. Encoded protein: CATSAKGEGAEAFF.

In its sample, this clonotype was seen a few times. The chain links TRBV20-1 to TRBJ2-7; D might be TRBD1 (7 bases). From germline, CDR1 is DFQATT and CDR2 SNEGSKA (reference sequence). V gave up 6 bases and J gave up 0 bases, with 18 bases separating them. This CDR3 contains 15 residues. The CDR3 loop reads CSARGTATSSYEQYV. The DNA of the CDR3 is TGCAGTGCCCGGGGGACAGCGACCAGCTCCTACGAGCAGTACGTC.

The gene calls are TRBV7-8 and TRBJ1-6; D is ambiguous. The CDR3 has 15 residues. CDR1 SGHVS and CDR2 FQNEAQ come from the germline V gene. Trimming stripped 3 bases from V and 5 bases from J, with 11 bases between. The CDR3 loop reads CASSFSSYHNSPLHF. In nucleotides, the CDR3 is TGTGCCAGCAGCTTTAGCAGCTATCATAATTCACCCCTCCACTTT.

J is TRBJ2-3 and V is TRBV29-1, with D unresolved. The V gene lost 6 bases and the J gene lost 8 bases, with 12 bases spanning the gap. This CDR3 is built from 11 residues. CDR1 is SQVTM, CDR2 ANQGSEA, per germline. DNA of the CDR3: TGCAGCGTGCCCACAAAGGGTACGCAGTATTTT. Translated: CSVPTKGTQYF.

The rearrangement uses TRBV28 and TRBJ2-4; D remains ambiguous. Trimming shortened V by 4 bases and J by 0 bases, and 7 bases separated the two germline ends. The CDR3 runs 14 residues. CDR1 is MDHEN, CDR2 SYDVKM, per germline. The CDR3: CASSSGQAKNIQYF. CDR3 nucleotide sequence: TGTGCCAGCAGTTCCGGCCAAGCCAAAAACATTCAGTACTTC.

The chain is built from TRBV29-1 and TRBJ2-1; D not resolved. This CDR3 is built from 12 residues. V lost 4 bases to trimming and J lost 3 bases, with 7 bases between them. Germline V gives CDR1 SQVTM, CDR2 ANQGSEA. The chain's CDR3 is CSVGDLYNEQFF. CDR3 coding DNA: TGCAGCGTTGGGGATCTCTACAATGAGCAGTTCTTC.

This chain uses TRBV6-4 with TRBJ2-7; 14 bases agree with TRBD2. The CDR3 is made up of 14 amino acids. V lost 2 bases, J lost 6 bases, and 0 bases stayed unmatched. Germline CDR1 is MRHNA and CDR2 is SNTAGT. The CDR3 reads CASSDGTSGGEQYF. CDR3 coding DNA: TGTGCCAGCAGTGACGGGACTAGCGGGGGCGAGCAGTACTTC.

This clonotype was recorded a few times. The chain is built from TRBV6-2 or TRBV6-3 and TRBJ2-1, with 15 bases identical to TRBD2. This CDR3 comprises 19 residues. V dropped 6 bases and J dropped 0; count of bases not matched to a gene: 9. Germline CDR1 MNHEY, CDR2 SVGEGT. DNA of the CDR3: TGTGCCAGCAGCCTATGGACTAGCGGGGGGGCAAACTCCTACAATGAGCAGTTCTTC. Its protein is CASSLWTSGGANSYNEQFF.

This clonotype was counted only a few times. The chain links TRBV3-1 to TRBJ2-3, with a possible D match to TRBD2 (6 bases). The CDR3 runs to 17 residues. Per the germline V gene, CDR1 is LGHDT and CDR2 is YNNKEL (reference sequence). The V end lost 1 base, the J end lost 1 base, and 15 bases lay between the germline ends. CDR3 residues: CASSQVTPGDGTDTQYF. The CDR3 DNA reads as TGTGCCAGCAGCCAAGTAACCCCGGGAGATGGCACAGATACGCAGTATTTT.

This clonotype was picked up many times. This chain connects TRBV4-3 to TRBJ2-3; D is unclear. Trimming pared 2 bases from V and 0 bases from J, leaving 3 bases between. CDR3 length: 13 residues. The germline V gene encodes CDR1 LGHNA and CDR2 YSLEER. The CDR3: CASSQRSTDTQYF. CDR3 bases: TGCGCCAGCAGCCAACGTAGCACAGATACGCAGTATTTT.

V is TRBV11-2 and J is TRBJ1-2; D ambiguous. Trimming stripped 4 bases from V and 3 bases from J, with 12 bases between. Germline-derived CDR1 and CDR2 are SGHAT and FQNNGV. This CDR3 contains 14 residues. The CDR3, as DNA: TGTGCCAGCAGCTCGGATAGATACTACTATGGCTACACCTTC. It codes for CASSSDRYYYGYTF.

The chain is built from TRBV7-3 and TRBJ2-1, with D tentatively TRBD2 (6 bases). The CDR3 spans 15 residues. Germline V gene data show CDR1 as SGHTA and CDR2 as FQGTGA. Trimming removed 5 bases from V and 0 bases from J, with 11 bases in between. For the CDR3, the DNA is TGTGCCAGCAGCATGCTAGCGCGCTCCTACAATGAGCAGTTCTTC. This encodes CASSMLARSYNEQFF.